The rows below give T cell receptor beta chains drawn from one sample of a study of T cell changes during pregnancy in multiple sclerosis. Assay: immunoSEQ multiplex PCR; the TCRdb copy retains only in-frame clones and omits some. The sample has tens of thousands of clones; 70% to 90% are singletons. Here the sequenced sample was peripheral blood, taken in the first trimester of pregnancy. These receptors were obtained from a female donor in good health, enrolled as a control in a pregnancy study. Each CDR3 is given with its conserved first and last residue. The D gene is left open where the match is weak. Rows give clone size only sometimes, using once, few, many, or a class for an expanded clone.

d_call: .
j_call: TRBJ1-1
clone_size: .
v_call: TRBV27
cdr3_aa: CASSATDRGSEAFF
cdr3_nt: TGTGCCAGCAGCGCTACTGACAGAGGCTCTGAAGCTTTCTTT

d_call: TRBD1
j_call: TRBJ1-6
clone_size: .
v_call: TRBV5-1
cdr3_aa: CASSLAGTGRSPLHF
cdr3_nt: TGCGCCAGCAGCTTGGCCGGGACAGGGCGGTCACCCCTCCACTTT

d_call: .
j_call: TRBJ1-3
clone_size: .
v_call: TRBV29-1
cdr3_aa: CSVEDGPVRGNTIYF
cdr3_nt: TGCAGCGTTGAAGATGGTCCAGTGCGGGGAAACACCATATATTTT

d_call: .
j_call: TRBJ1-2
clone_size: few
v_call: TRBV19
cdr3_aa: CASSEQQENYGYTF
cdr3_nt: TGTGCCAGTAGTGAACAACAGGAAAACTATGGCTACACCTTC

d_call: TRBD2
j_call: TRBJ2-7
clone_size: .
v_call: TRBV11-2
cdr3_aa: CASSLAGTSFPHEQYF
cdr3_nt: TGTGCCAGCAGCTTAGCCGGGACTAGCTTCCCCCACGAGCAGTACTTC

d_call: TRBD2
j_call: TRBJ2-2
clone_size: .
v_call: TRBV4-3
cdr3_aa: CASSFSGGMAGELFF
cdr3_nt: TGCGCCAGCAGTTTTAGCGGGGGAATGGCCGGGGAGCTGTTTTTT

d_call: TRBD1
j_call: TRBJ1-2
clone_size: .
v_call: TRBV10-2
cdr3_aa: CASSESRGLDYTF
cdr3_nt: TGCGCCAGCAGTGAGTCCAGGGGGCTGGATTACACCTTC

d_call: .
j_call: TRBJ1-4
clone_size: .
v_call: TRBV19
cdr3_aa: CASRPTGILNEKLFF
cdr3_nt: TGTGCCAGTCGCCCTACGGGAATCCTTAATGAAAAACTGTTTTTT

d_call: .
j_call: TRBJ2-6
clone_size: .
v_call: TRBV7-9
cdr3_aa: CASTTGANVLTF
cdr3_nt: TGTGCCAGCACCACTGGGGCCAACGTCCTGACTTTC

d_call: .
j_call: TRBJ1-2
clone_size: .
v_call: TRBV6-5
cdr3_aa: CASSYFEGGYGYTF
cdr3_nt: TGTGCCAGCAGTTACTTCGAGGGTGGCTATGGCTACACCTTC

d_call: .
j_call: TRBJ1-6
clone_size: few
v_call: TRBV4-2
cdr3_aa: CASGGGDPSPLHF
cdr3_nt: TGTGCCAGCGGTGGAGGAGATCCTTCACCCCTCCACTTT

d_call: TRBD1
j_call: TRBJ1-4
clone_size: .
v_call: TRBV6-5
cdr3_aa: CASRDRKEKLFF
cdr3_nt: TGTGCCAGCAGGGACAGGAAGGAAAAACTGTTTTTT

d_call: TRBD1
j_call: TRBJ2-1
clone_size: .
v_call: TRBV2
cdr3_aa: CASSDFGTGGVHEQFF
cdr3_nt: TGTGCCAGCAGTGACTTCGGGACAGGGGGCGTCCATGAGCAGTTCTTC

d_call: .
j_call: TRBJ1-2
clone_size: .
v_call: TRBV9
cdr3_aa: CASSVSGEGWGYTF
cdr3_nt: TGTGCCAGCAGCGTCTCCGGAGAGGGTTGGGGCTACACCTTC

d_call: .
j_call: TRBJ1-2
clone_size: .
v_call: TRBV30
cdr3_aa: CAWIRVAGYTF
cdr3_nt: TGTGCCTGGATACGGGTTGCTGGCTACACCTTC

d_call: TRBD1
j_call: TRBJ1-5
clone_size: few
v_call: TRBV19
cdr3_aa: CASSQTTGNNQPQHF
cdr3_nt: TGTGCCAGTAGCCAGACGACAGGGAACAATCAGCCCCAGCATTTT

d_call: TRBD1
j_call: TRBJ1-6
clone_size: .
v_call: TRBV5-1
cdr3_aa: CASSFRDRGRSPLHF
cdr3_nt: TGCGCCAGCAGCTTTCGGGACAGGGGAAGATCACCCCTCCACTTT

d_call: TRBD2
j_call: TRBJ2-7
clone_size: .
v_call: TRBV18
cdr3_aa: CASSPGSGRTYEQYF
cdr3_nt: TGTGCCAGCTCACCAGGAAGCGGGAGGACCTACGAGCAGTACTTC

d_call: .
j_call: TRBJ1-2
clone_size: .
v_call: TRBV18
cdr3_aa: CASSLLREVGAEGYTF
cdr3_nt: TGTGCCAGCTCCCTCCTGCGTGAGGTGGGGGCGGAGGGCTACACCTTC

d_call: TRBD2
j_call: TRBJ2-7
clone_size: .
v_call: TRBV28
cdr3_aa: CASSRRLAGSYEQYF
cdr3_nt: TGTGCCAGCAGCCGCAGACTAGCGGGGAGCTACGAGCAGTACTTC

d_call: .
j_call: TRBJ1-6
clone_size: .
v_call: TRBV6-6
cdr3_aa: CASILREATISPLHF
cdr3_nt: TGTGCCAGCATCTTACGTGAGGCAACGATTTCACCCCTCCACTTT

d_call: .
j_call: TRBJ1-1
clone_size: .
v_call: TRBV15
cdr3_aa: CATSRLGGDTEAFF
cdr3_nt: TGTGCCACCAGCAGGCTGGGGGGGGACACTGAAGCTTTCTTT

d_call: TRBD1
j_call: TRBJ2-1
clone_size: .
v_call: TRBV28
cdr3_aa: CASSLRAGVAGGSDEQFF
cdr3_nt: TGTGCCAGCAGTTTACGTGCGGGCGTGGCAGGGGGTTCGGATGAGCAGTTCTTC

d_call: TRBD2
j_call: TRBJ2-3
clone_size: .
v_call: TRBV5-1
cdr3_aa: CASSLPARLAADTQYF
cdr3_nt: TGCGCCAGCAGCTTACCAGCTCGACTAGCTGCAGATACGCAGTATTTT

d_call: TRBD1
j_call: TRBJ1-1
clone_size: .
v_call: TRBV6-5
cdr3_aa: CASSFRQGLKNTEAFF
cdr3_nt: TGTGCCAGCAGTTTCCGACAGGGTTTGAAGAACACTGAAGCTTTCTTT

d_call: TRBD1
j_call: TRBJ2-2
clone_size: .
v_call: TRBV11-3
cdr3_aa: CASSFRQGMNTGELFF
cdr3_nt: TGTGCCAGCAGTTTCAGACAGGGTATGAACACCGGGGAGCTGTTTTTT

d_call: .
j_call: TRBJ1-5
clone_size: .
v_call: TRBV18
cdr3_aa: CASSPRQARGQPQHF
cdr3_nt: TGTGCCAGCTCACCACGGCAGGCCCGCGGGCAGCCCCAGCATTTT

d_call: .
j_call: TRBJ2-2
clone_size: .
v_call: TRBV18
cdr3_aa: CASSSNRGNTGELFF
cdr3_nt: TGTGCCAGCTCATCCAACCGGGGGAACACCGGGGAGCTGTTTTTT

d_call: .
j_call: TRBJ2-4
clone_size: .
v_call: TRBV6-1
cdr3_aa: CASSDRKLAKNIQYF
cdr3_nt: TGTGCCAGCAGCGATCGCAAACTAGCCAAAAACATTCAGTACTTC

d_call: .
j_call: TRBJ2-1
clone_size: .
v_call: TRBV4-3
cdr3_aa: CASSQSREEAYNEQFF
cdr3_nt: TGCGCCAGCAGCCAATCCAGGGAGGAGGCCTACAATGAGCAGTTCTTC

d_call: TRBD1
j_call: TRBJ1-4
clone_size: .
v_call: TRBV7-2
cdr3_aa: CASSSRQGGGEKLFF
cdr3_nt: TGTGCCAGCAGCTCACGTCAGGGGGGCGGCGAAAAACTGTTTTTT

d_call: TRBD2
j_call: TRBJ2-1
clone_size: .
v_call: TRBV5-1
cdr3_aa: CASSLVAGGYNEQFF
cdr3_nt: TGCGCCAGCAGCTTGGTAGCGGGGGGCTACAATGAGCAGTTCTTC

d_call: TRBD1
j_call: TRBJ1-6
clone_size: once
v_call: TRBV2
cdr3_aa: CASNNYRGENSPLHF
cdr3_nt: TGTGCCAGCAATAATTACAGGGGGGAAAATTCACCCCTCCACTTT

d_call: TRBD1
j_call: TRBJ2-5
clone_size: .
v_call: TRBV7-9
cdr3_aa: CASSWDSQETQYF
cdr3_nt: TGTGCCAGCAGCTGGGACAGCCAAGAGACCCAGTACTTC

d_call: .
j_call: TRBJ2-5
clone_size: .
v_call: TRBV27
cdr3_aa: CASSFPGETQYF
cdr3_nt: TGTGCCAGCAGTTTTCCGGGGGAGACCCAGTACTTC